This TCR beta chain was sequenced in a study of cytomegalovirus exposure and HLA in healthy donors. Study-wide context: The same platform was used for the 120 or so validation repertoires as for the approximately 610 first-cohort repertoires, as reported in a later analysis.

Study-level points and caveats: Overall, about 160 TCR beta chains were annotated as cytomegalovirus-associated. Some public TCRs appeared in many individuals, while most sequences were rare.

Clones were sequenced by immunoSEQ multiplex PCR, and TCRdb holds only the in-frame ones, with some missing. The sample has some 90,000 clones, 95% to 97% seen once. CDR1 SGHAT and CDR2 FQNNGV come from the germline V gene. The CDR3 sequence is 15 residues long. V was pared by 6 bases and J by 5 bases, with 12 bases of the junction left unmatched. This clone has only one observation. The antigen remains unidentified. The V call is TRBV11-2, the J call TRBJ2-5, with 7 bases fitting TRBD2. The receptor was derived from a man between 18 and 29 years old in good health and CMV-seronegative. The sample comprised PBMCs. CDR3 in amino acids: CASSLGRARDETQYF. Here the CDR3 DNA reads TGTGCCAGCAGTCTAGGGAGGGCCAGGGACGAGACCCAGTACTTC.